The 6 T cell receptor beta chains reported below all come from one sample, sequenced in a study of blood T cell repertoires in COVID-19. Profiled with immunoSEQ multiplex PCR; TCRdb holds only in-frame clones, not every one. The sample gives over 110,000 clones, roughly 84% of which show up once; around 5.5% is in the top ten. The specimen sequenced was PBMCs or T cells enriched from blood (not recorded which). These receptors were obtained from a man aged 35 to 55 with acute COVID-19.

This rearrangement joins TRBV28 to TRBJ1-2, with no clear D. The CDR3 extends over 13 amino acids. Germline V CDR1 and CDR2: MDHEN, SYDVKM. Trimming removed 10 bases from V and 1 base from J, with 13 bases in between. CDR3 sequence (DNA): TGTGCCATCCCGGTCGGGGATAACTATGGCTACACCTTC. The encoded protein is CAIPVGDNYGYTF.

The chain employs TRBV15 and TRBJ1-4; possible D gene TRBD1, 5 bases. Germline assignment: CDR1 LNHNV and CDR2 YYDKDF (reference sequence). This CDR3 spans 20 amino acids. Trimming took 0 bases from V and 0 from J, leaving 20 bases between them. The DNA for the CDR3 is TGTGCCACCAGCAGAGATCTTGGGGCCTATTCTCTTGCAACTAATGAAAAACTGTTTTTT. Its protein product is CATSRDLGAYSLATNEKLFF.

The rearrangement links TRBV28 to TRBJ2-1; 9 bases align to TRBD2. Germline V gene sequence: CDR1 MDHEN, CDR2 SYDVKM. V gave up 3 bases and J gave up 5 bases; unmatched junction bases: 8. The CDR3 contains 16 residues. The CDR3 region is CASSFGREGPHNEQFF. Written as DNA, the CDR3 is TGTGCCAGCAGTTTTGGGCGGGAGGGCCCCCACAATGAGCAGTTCTTC.

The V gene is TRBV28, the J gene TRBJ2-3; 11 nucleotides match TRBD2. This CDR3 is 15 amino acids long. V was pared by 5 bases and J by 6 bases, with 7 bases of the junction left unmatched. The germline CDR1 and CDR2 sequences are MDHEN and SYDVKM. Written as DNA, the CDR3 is TGTGCCAGCAGTGTAGCGGGAGGGGTTTTGGATACGCAGTATTTT. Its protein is CASSVAGGVLDTQYF. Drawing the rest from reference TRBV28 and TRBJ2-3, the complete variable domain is DVKVTQSSRYLVKRTGEKVFLECVQDMDHENMFWYRQDPGLGLRLIYFSYDVKMKEKGDIPEGYSVSREKKERFSLILESASTNQTSMYLCASSVAGGVLDTQYFGPGTRLTVL.

The CDR3 DNA sequence: TGTGCCAGCAGCCAGTTACAGGGGACCGATGAGCAGTTCTTC. Encoded protein: CASSQLQGTDEQFF. J is TRBJ2-1 and V is TRBV14, with 7 bases identical to TRBD1. The CDR3 has 14 amino acids. V was pared by 3 bases and J by 8 bases, with 7 bases of the junction left unmatched. Germline CDR1 reads SGHDN; CDR2 reads FVKESK.

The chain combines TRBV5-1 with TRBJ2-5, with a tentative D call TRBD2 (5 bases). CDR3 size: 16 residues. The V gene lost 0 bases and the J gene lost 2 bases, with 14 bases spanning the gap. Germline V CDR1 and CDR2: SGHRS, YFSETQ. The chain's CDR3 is CASSLGVRTGQETQYF. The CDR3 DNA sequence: TGCGCCAGCAGCTTGGGGGTCAGGACGGGGCAAGAGACCCAGTACTTC.